This TCR beta chain was documented in a study of control samples from healthy donors and cancer patients. CDR1 is WSHSY and CDR2 is SAAADI in the germline V gene. The CDR3 is made up of 13 amino acids. With 5 bases removed from V and 1 base from J, the gap between germline ends came to 6 bases. TCRdb's table, derived via immunoSEQ multiplex PCR, lists solely in-frame clones and lacks some. Of about 44,000 clones in the sample, 87% were seen once. The sequencing sample was made of PBMCs. The chain links TRBV10-2 to TRBJ2-4; the D is unclear. The sequence derives from a woman aged 55 to 70 with lung cancer. The CDR3 here is CASSLSAKNIQYF. In DNA form, the CDR3 reads TGCGCCAGCAGTTTATCGGCCAAAAACATTCAGTACTTC.